The clone carrying this TCR beta chain was picked up a small number of times. What it binds is unknown. One entry per CDR3 protein results from TCRdb running MiXCR on the 5' RACE reads. The sample consists of a few hundred thousand distinct CDR3 sequences, roughly 15% of them appearing once. Germline V CDR1 and CDR2: KGHDR, SFDVKD. The CDR3 loop spans 18 amino acids. The V segment lost 3 bases and the J segment 5 bases; nucleotides outside the gene matches: 12. This sample stems from a study of identical twins. General study points: When twins shared out-of-frame alpha sequences, those sequences had excess low generation probability.

These data were also filed under a second study, of yellow fever vaccine responses in identical twins.

V is TRBV24-1 and J is TRBJ2-1; 10 bases map to TRBD2. Material for sequencing was CD4+ T cells sorted from blood. The TCR sequence derives from a woman aged 18-30 years in good health. CDR3: CATSDTPLLAGPHNEQFF. CDR3 DNA sequence: TGTGCCACCAGTGATACCCCCTTACTAGCGGGGCCTCACAATGAGCAGTTCTTC.